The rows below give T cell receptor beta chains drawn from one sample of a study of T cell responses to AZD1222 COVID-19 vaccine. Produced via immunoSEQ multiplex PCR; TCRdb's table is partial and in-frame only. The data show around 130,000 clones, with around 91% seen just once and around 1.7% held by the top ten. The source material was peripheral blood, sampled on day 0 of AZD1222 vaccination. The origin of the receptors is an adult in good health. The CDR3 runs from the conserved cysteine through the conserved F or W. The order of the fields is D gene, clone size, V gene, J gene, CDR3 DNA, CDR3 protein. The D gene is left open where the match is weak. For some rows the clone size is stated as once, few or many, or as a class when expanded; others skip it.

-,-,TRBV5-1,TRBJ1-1,TGCGCCAGCAACAGCGTGGGGGGCACTGAAGCTTTCTTT,CASNSVGGTEAFF
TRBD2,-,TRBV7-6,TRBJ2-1,TGTGCCAGCACCCCCTATGGGGGAGGGCCCGGTGAGCAGTTCTTC,CASTPYGGGPGEQFF
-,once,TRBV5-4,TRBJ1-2,TGTGCCAGCAGCGCCGAAGGAGGCAACTATGGCTACACCTTC,CASSAEGGNYGYTF
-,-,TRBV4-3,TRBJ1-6,TGCGCCAGCAGCCAAGGGTCCTACCGTAATTCACCCCTCCACTTT,CASSQGSYRNSPLHF
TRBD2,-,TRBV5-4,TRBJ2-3,TGTGCCAGCAGCTTGCTACTAGCGGGGAGCACAGATACGCAGTATTTT,CASSLLLAGSTDTQYF
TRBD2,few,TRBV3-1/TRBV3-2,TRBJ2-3,TGTGCCAGCAGCCCGTTCGGGCTAGCGGGGATTGCAGATACGCAGTATTTT,CASSPFGLAGIADTQYF
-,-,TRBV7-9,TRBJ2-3,TGTGCCAGCAGCCCTAGAGGGCCAGATACGCAGTATTTT,CASSPRGPDTQYF
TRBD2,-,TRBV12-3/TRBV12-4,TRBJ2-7,TGTGCCAGCAGTTTAGGGGGGGGCTACGAGCAGTACTTC,CASSLGGGYEQYF
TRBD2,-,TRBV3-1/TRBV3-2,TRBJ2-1,TGTGCCAGCAGCCAGGGGACTAGCGGGGGGGCCAACTACAATGAGCAGTTCTTC,CASSQGTSGGANYNEQFF
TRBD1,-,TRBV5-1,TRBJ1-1,TGCGCCAGCAGTCCGATGGGGACAGGGGATCTCGGAGAAGCTTTCTTT,CASSPMGTGDLGEAFF
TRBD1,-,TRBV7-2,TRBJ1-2,TGTGCCAGCAGCTACGGACAGGGCTATGGCTACACCTTC,CASSYGQGYGYTF
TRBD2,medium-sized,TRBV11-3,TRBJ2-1,TGTGCCAGCAGCTCCAGAGCGGGAGGCTCCTACAATGAGCAGTTCTTC,CASSSRAGGSYNEQFF
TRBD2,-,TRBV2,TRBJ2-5,TGTGCCAGCAGTGAGGGTACTAGCGGGAGGGCGGAGACCCAGTACTTC,CASSEGTSGRAETQYF
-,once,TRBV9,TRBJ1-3,TGTGCCAGCAGCGGAGTCACCTCTGGAAACACCATATATTTT,CASSGVTSGNTIYF
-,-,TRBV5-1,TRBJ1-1,TGCGCCAGCAGCTTAGCCCGGGGATCGAACACTGAAGCTTTCTTT,CASSLARGSNTEAFF
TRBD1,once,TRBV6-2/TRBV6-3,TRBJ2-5,TGTGCCAGCAGTTACGCGCCCCAGGGGGCGGGTGAGACCCAGTACTTC,CASSYAPQGAGETQYF
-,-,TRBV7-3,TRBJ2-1,TGTGCCAGCAGCTTATCCGACGGAGAGCAGTTCTTC,CASSLSDGEQFF
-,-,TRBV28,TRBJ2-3,TGTGCCAGCGCAACGGGTTCCCAGGGCACAGATACGCAGTATTTT,CASATGSQGTDTQYF
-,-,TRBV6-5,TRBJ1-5,TGTGCCAGCAGTTACGGCCGGTATAGCAATCAGCCCCAGCATTTT,CASSYGRYSNQPQHF
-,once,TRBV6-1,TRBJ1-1,TGTGCCAGCAGTGAAGCGACCTCGAGGAGCACTGAAGCTTTCTTT,CASSEATSRSTEAFF
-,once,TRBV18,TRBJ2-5,TGTGCCAGCTCACCAATGCCGAGGGAGACCCAGTACTTC,CASSPMPRETQYF
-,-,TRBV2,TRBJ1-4,TGTGCCAGCAGAGTACGAACAACTAATGAAAAACTGTTTTTT,CASRVRTTNEKLFF
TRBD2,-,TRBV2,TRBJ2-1,TGTGCCAGCAGTGAACGGGGGGGGCCGAGTAATGAGCAGTTCTTC,CASSERGGPSNEQFF
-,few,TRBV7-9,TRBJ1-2,TGTGCCAGCAGCTTAAGTTTGTCAGGACCTCTTGGCTACACCTTC,CASSLSLSGPLGYTF
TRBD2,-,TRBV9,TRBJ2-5,TGTGCCAGCAGCGTAGCCGGGGGGGCAGGGGCTCACCAAGAGACCCAGTACTTC,CASSVAGGAGAHQETQYF
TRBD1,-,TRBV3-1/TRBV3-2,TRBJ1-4,TGTGCCAGCAGCCCAGAGGAGACAGGGGCTCTTAATGAAAAACTGTTTTTT,CASSPEETGALNEKLFF
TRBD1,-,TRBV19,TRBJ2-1,TGTGCCAGTAGTGACGGACAGGAATACAATGAGCAGTTCTTC,CASSDGQEYNEQFF
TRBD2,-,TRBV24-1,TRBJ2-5,TGTGCCACCAGTGACAGGACTAGCGGGAACCCAATCGAGACCCAGTACTTC,CATSDRTSGNPIETQYF
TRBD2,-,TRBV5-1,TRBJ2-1,TGCGCCAGCAGCTTGAGGCTAGCGGGCTCCCTAGATGAGCAGTTCTTC,CASSLRLAGSLDEQFF
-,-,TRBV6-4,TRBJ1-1,TGTGCCATCCGGGGGGGGCAGGGAGACACTGAAGCTTTCTTT,CAIRGGQGDTEAFF
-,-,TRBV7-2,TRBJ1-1,TGTGCCAGCAGCTTAGAGGTCCTCCACACTGAAGCTTTCTTT,CASSLEVLHTEAFF
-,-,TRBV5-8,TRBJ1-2,TGTGCCAGCACCATTGGCCGGTGGGCAGGAGCTAACTATGGCTACACCTTC,CASTIGRWAGANYGYTF
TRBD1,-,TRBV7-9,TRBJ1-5,TGTGCCAGCAGCCCCCAGGGGGGCAATCAGCCCCAGCATTTT,CASSPQGGNQPQHF
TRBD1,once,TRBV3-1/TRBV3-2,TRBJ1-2,TGTGCCAGCAGCCGCGGACAGGAGTTGAGCGGCTACACCTTC,CASSRGQELSGYTF
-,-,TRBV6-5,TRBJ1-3,TGTGCCAGCAGTTGGGACCTGAGGGGAAACACCATATATTTT,CASSWDLRGNTIYF
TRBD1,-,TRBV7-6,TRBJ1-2,TGTGCCAGCAGCTCAAACATTGGACAGGCCGCCGTGGGCTACACCTTC,CASSSNIGQAAVGYTF
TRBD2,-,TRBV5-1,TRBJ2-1,TGCGCCAGCAGCCTTGCCACTAGCGGGGGGGCTTACAATGAGCAGTTCTTC,CASSLATSGGAYNEQFF
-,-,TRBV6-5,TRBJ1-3,TGTGCCAGCAGTTATTCCCGATCCTCTGGAAACACCATATATTTT,CASSYSRSSGNTIYF
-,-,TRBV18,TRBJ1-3,TGTGCCAGCTCACAAACTCTGACGGGATCTCTCGGGGGAAACACCATATATTTT,CASSQTLTGSLGGNTIYF
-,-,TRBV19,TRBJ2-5,TGTGCCAGTAGTATTAGACTAGAACAAGAGACCCAGTACTTC,CASSIRLEQETQYF
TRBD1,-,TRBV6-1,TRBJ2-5,TGTGCCAGCAGTGAAGCCTTCGGCAGGGGGCAAGAGACCCAGTACTTC,CASSEAFGRGQETQYF
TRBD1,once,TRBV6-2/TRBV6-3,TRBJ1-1,TGTGCCAGCAGTTACCCTCGAGGACAGGGGGCAGGTGAAGCTTTCTTT,CASSYPRGQGAGEAFF
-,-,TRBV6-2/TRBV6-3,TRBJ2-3,TGTGCCAGCAGCCCCGGGACTGGACTCACAGATACGCAGTATTTT,CASSPGTGLTDTQYF
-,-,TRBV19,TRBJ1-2,TGTGCCAGTAGTATATCGGTTAACTATGGCTACACCTTC,CASSISVNYGYTF
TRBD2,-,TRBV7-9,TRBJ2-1,TGTGCCAGCAGCCGAACTAGCGGATACAATGAGCAGTTCTTC,CASSRTSGYNEQFF
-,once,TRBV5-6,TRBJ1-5,TGTGCCAGCAGCTCGCGCCGGGGGGCGAGCAATCAGCCCCAGCATTTT,CASSSRRGASNQPQHF
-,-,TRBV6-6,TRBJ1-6,TGTGCCAGCAGCGACGGGACCAAGGTGGCCCTCCACTTT,CASSDGTKVALHF
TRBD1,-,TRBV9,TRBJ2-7,TGTGCCAGCAGCCCAGGAGGACAGGAAACCTACGAGCAGTACTTC,CASSPGGQETYEQYF
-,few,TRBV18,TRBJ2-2,TGTGCCAGCTCACCACCGGGTACAGGAGGGGGCACCGGGGAGCTGTTTTTT,CASSPPGTGGGTGELFF
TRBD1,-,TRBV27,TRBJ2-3,TGTGCCAGCAGTTTATCGGGACAGCTTTCAGATACGCAGTATTTT,CASSLSGQLSDTQYF
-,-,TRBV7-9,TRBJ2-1,TGTGCCAGCAGAACTCTGGATGAGCAGTTCTTC,CASRTLDEQFF
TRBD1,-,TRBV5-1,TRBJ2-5,TGCGCCAGCAGCCCTGGGGACAGAGCTTCGGGGGAGACCCAGTACTTC,CASSPGDRASGETQYF
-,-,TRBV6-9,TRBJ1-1,TGTGCCAGCAGTTATTACCCCACGCTCGGGAGCACTGAAGCTTTCTTT,CASSYYPTLGSTEAFF